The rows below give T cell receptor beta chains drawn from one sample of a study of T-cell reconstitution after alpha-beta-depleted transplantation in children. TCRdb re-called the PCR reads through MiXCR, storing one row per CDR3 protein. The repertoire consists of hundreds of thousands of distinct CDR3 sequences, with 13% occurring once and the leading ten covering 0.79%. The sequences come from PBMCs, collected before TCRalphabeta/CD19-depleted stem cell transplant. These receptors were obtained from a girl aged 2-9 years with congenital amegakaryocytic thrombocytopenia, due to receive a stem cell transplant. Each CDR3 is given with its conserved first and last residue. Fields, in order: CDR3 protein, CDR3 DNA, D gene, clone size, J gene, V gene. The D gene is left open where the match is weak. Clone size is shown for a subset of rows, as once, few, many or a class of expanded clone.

CDR3 protein: CASSRDPYEQYF
CDR3 DNA: TGTGCCAGCAGCCGCGATCCCTACGAGCAGTACTTC
D gene: -
clone size: many
J gene: TRBJ2-7
V gene: TRBV4-2

CDR3 protein: CSARDAREGTDTQYF
CDR3 DNA: TGCAGTGCTAGAGATGCGCGGGAGGGCACAGATACGCAGTATTTT
D gene: TRBD2
clone size: many
J gene: TRBJ2-3
V gene: TRBV20-1

CDR3 protein: CATSTGLGYNEQFF
CDR3 DNA: TGTGCCACCAGTACTGGGCTGGGCTACAATGAGCAGTTCTTC
D gene: -
clone size: many
J gene: TRBJ2-1
V gene: TRBV15

CDR3 protein: CASSLGPGTTGELFF
CDR3 DNA: TGCGCCAGCAGCTTGGGTCCGGGGACAACCGGGGAGCTGTTTTTT
D gene: -
clone size: few
J gene: TRBJ2-2
V gene: TRBV5-1

CDR3 protein: CASRASGLYNEQFF
CDR3 DNA: TGTGCCAGCAGGGCTTCGGGACTCTACAATGAGCAGTTCTTC
D gene: -
clone size: many
J gene: TRBJ2-1
V gene: TRBV12-3/TRBV12-4

CDR3 protein: CASRLTGELFF
CDR3 DNA: TGTGCCAGCCGCTTAACCGGGGAGCTGTTTTTT
D gene: -
clone size: many
J gene: TRBJ2-2
V gene: TRBV12-3/TRBV12-4

CDR3 protein: CASRSVYADTQYF
CDR3 DNA: TGTGCCAGCAGATCAGTTTACGCGGATACGCAGTATTTT
D gene: -
clone size: many
J gene: TRBJ2-3
V gene: TRBV27

CDR3 protein: CSVGKRESRWEETQYF
CDR3 DNA: TGCAGCGTTGGTAAGCGGGAGTCGAGGTGGGAAGAGACCCAGTACTTC
D gene: TRBD2
clone size: -
J gene: TRBJ2-5
V gene: TRBV29-1

CDR3 protein: CSARGQGTNPAHGYTF
CDR3 DNA: TGCAGTGCTAGAGGCCAGGGGACAAATCCTGCCCATGGCTACACCTTC
D gene: -
clone size: -
J gene: TRBJ1-2
V gene: TRBV20-1

CDR3 protein: CASSYTLESTDTQYF
CDR3 DNA: TGTGCCAGCAGTTACACACTAGAAAGCACAGATACGCAGTATTTT
D gene: -
clone size: many
J gene: TRBJ2-3
V gene: TRBV6-5

CDR3 protein: CASSFSSRWGAQHF
CDR3 DNA: TGTGCCAGCAGTTTTTCCTCTCGATGGGGGGCCCAGCATTTT
D gene: -
clone size: many
J gene: TRBJ1-5
V gene: TRBV12-3/TRBV12-4

CDR3 protein: CASSSPGSGNEQFF
CDR3 DNA: TGTGCCAGCAGCTCACCCGGGTCCGGCAATGAGCAGTTCTTC
D gene: -
clone size: few
J gene: TRBJ2-1
V gene: TRBV7-6

CDR3 protein: CASSLGSGGTGAFF
CDR3 DNA: TGTGCCAGCAGCTTAGGATCCGGGGGAACGGGAGCTTTCTTT
D gene: -
clone size: once
J gene: TRBJ1-1
V gene: TRBV7-6

CDR3 protein: CASNGAGGSYEQYF
CDR3 DNA: TGTGCCAGCAATGGGGCGGGAGGCTCCTACGAGCAGTACTTC
D gene: TRBD2
clone size: -
J gene: TRBJ2-7
V gene: TRBV6-1

CDR3 protein: CASSSGQGAYGYTF
CDR3 DNA: TGTGCCAGCTCATCGGGACAGGGGGCCTATGGCTACACCTTC
D gene: TRBD1
clone size: many
J gene: TRBJ1-2
V gene: TRBV18

CDR3 protein: CATETGEPYEQYF
CDR3 DNA: TGTGCCACCGAGACAGGGGAACCCTACGAGCAGTACTTC
D gene: TRBD1
clone size: many
J gene: TRBJ2-7
V gene: TRBV24-1

CDR3 protein: CASSLTGFGGYTF
CDR3 DNA: TGTGCCAGCAGCCTTACAGGGTTTGGGGGCTACACCTTC
D gene: -
clone size: many
J gene: TRBJ1-2
V gene: TRBV12-3/TRBV12-4

CDR3 protein: CASSGGVSYNEQFF
CDR3 DNA: TGCGCCAGCAGCGGAGGGGTCTCCTACAATGAGCAGTTCTTC
D gene: -
clone size: many
J gene: TRBJ2-1
V gene: TRBV5-1

CDR3 protein: CASSLPSSLTGANVLTF
CDR3 DNA: TGTGCCAGCAGTTTACCCAGCTCCCTGACTGGGGCCAACGTCCTGACTTTC
D gene: -
clone size: few
J gene: TRBJ2-6
V gene: TRBV12-3/TRBV12-4

CDR3 protein: CASSFSIGRSMSNEQFF
CDR3 DNA: TGTGCCAGCAGTTTCAGTATAGGGCGGTCAATGTCCAATGAGCAGTTCTTC
D gene: -
clone size: many
J gene: TRBJ2-1
V gene: TRBV27

CDR3 protein: CSARQLAGIRDTQYF
CDR3 DNA: TGCAGTGCTCGCCAACTAGCGGGGATAAGAGATACGCAGTATTTT
D gene: TRBD2
clone size: many
J gene: TRBJ2-3
V gene: TRBV20-1

CDR3 protein: CATSSENNEQFF
CDR3 DNA: TGTGCCACCAGCAGCGAGAACAATGAGCAGTTCTTC
D gene: -
clone size: many
J gene: TRBJ2-1
V gene: TRBV15

CDR3 protein: CSVVRSGGGGETQYF
CDR3 DNA: TGCAGCGTTGTCCGCAGTGGGGGGGGCGGAGAGACCCAGTACTTC
D gene: -
clone size: -
J gene: TRBJ2-5
V gene: TRBV29-1

CDR3 protein: CASNPWGQADTEAFF
CDR3 DNA: TGTGCCAGCAATCCTTGGGGACAGGCTGACACTGAAGCTTTCTTT
D gene: TRBD1
clone size: many
J gene: TRBJ1-1
V gene: TRBV12-3/TRBV12-4

CDR3 protein: CSAQGLAGGSGTDTQYF
CDR3 DNA: TGCAGCGCCCAGGGACTAGCGGGAGGAAGTGGGACAGATACGCAGTATTTT
D gene: TRBD2
clone size: -
J gene: TRBJ2-3
V gene: TRBV29-1

CDR3 protein: CASSLALAGVNEQFF
CDR3 DNA: TGTGCCAGCAGCTTAGCCCTAGCGGGGGTCAATGAGCAGTTCTTC
D gene: TRBD2
clone size: many
J gene: TRBJ2-1
V gene: TRBV7-9

CDR3 protein: CASYGYSRNTGELFF
CDR3 DNA: TGTGCCAGCTATGGGTACTCCCGTAACACCGGGGAGCTGTTTTTT
D gene: -
clone size: many
J gene: TRBJ2-2
V gene: TRBV12-3/TRBV12-4